This TCR beta chain stems from a study of neurological immune-mediated disorders. Points from the study as a whole: It was HTLV-1-associated myelopathy that showed the most TCR clonal expansion, while multiple sclerosis showed the least, falling below healthy controls. Private repertoires in all groups were suggested by the absence of shared CDR3 amino acid sequences among expanded clones across subjects.

This clonotype was detected many times. Its antigen is unknown. The unsorted libraries were produced from 2 million PBMCs held at -80 C. The V segment lost 5 bases and the J segment 8 bases; nucleotides outside the gene matches: 10. This CDR3 has 16 amino acids. One entry per CDR3 protein results from TCRdb running MiXCR on the 5' RACE reads. This sample yields 80,000 or so distinct CDR3 sequences, of which roughly 9% are seen a single time; less than 2% belongs to the top ten. The chain joins TRBV12-3 or TRBV12-4 to TRBJ2-4, with 12 bases aligning to TRBD2. This clonotype originated in a man aged 45-65 years in good health. Material: PBMCs. The CDR3 protein is CASSLQALAGGDIQYF. The CDR3 bases are TGTGCCAGCAGTCTGCAAGCCCTAGCGGGAGGGGACATTCAGTACTTC.